What follows is one TCR beta chain and its context. The antigen is undetermined. The source of the sample is a study of vaccination effects on CD4 cells after COVID-19. Study-wide context: Two doses of BNT162b2 or mRNA-1273 vaccine were administered to participants.

Viral peptide pool expansion of antigen-specific CD4+ T cells preceded sequencing in the ViraFEST assay. Scientists isolated CD4+ T cells after a roughly 10-day culture period ended. Vaccinated participants had no history of SARS-CoV-2 infection and tested negative for nucleocapsid antibodies. A density of fewer than 2.5 million PBMC per well was used; these cells were cultured with 10 IU/ml IL-2 and roughly 10 ug/ml peptides. IL-2 medium took the place of half the medium on both days 3 and 7. The method was immunoSEQ multiplex PCR; TCRdb's version includes in-frame clones alone and lacks a portion of them. Of roughly 75,000 clones listed, roughly 78% are singletons. Study conclusions and caveats: Healthy vaccine recipients' vaccine-induced clones were almost all SARS-CoV-2 mono-reactive.

V was trimmed by 8 bases and J by 4 bases, leaving 7 bases between them. The CDR3 totals 11 residues. Germline V lookup: CDR1 MNHEY, CDR2 SVGEGT. The receptor was derived from a human donor who received a COVID-19 vaccine. The source was CD4+ T cells from PBMCs cultured with HCoV-OC43 spike peptides, collected before COVID-19 vaccination. This sample's subset: HCoV-OC43 spike overlapping peptide pool stimulation. This chain uses TRBV6-2 or TRBV6-3 with TRBJ2-3; D is unclear. CDR3 in amino acids: CASGRPDTQYF. The CDR3 nucleotides read TGTGCCAGCGGCCGCCCAGATACGCAGTATTTT.